This T cell receptor (beta chain) was sequenced during a study of OX40 agonist ivuxolimab in advanced cancers. The CDR3 runs to 15 residues. Per the germline V gene, CDR1 is ENHRY and CDR2 is SYGVKD. With V trimmed by 3 bases and J by 3 bases, 5 bases remained unmatched. The protocol was immunoSEQ multiplex PCR, while the TCRdb copy is restricted to in-frame clones and leaves out a portion. The sample carries approximately 62,000 clones, 88% recorded once. This chain uses TRBV10-3 with TRBJ1-5; 7 bases are shared with TRBD1. The TCR was taken from an adult with an advanced solid tumor such as melanoma, head and neck, liver or kidney cancer. The starting material was CD4+ or CD8+ T cells sorted from blood, obtained in a trial of the OX40 agonist ivuxolimab. In DNA, the CDR3 is TGTGCCATCAGTGAAGGGACAGTTGTCAATCAGCCCCAGCATTTT. It translates to CAISEGTVVNQPQHF.